One sample yielded the 27 T cell receptor beta chains listed below, sequenced in a study of T-cell reconstitution after alpha-beta-depleted transplantation in children. Unique molecular identifiers were incorporated into the prepared TCRbeta library. Via MiXCR, TCRdb re-called the PCR reads, giving one row per CDR3 protein. This sample has hundreds of thousands of distinct CDR3 sequences; more than 20% occur once, and the top ten carry 12% to 15%. The specimen was PBMCs, mostly from graft donor cells, collected 360 days after TCRalphabeta/CD19-depleted stem cell transplant. These receptors came from a boy under two years old who had a stem cell transplant for acute myeloid leukemia, so the T cells may come from the graft donor.

This clonotype has ten or more counts. This chain links TRBV20-1 with TRBJ2-5, with TRBD2 identical over 15 bases. V lost 5 bases to trimming and J lost 6 bases; unmatched junction nucleotides: 7. This CDR3 spans 15 amino acids. CDR1 and CDR2 (germline): DFQATT, SNEGSKA (reference sequence). CDR3 residues: CSAYRTSGGAKTQYF. The CDR3 DNA reads TGCAGTGCTTACCGGACTAGCGGGGGGGCGAAGACCCAGTACTTC.

This clonotype was detected once. The chain is built from TRBV2 and TRBJ2-5; 7 bases align to TRBD1. Germline loops: CDR1 SNHLY, CDR2 FYNNEI. J lost 2 bases, V lost 6 bases, and 9 bases had no gene match. This CDR3 contains 15 residues. Here the CDR3 DNA reads TGTGCCAGCAGCGCCTACGGGACAGTACAAGAGACCCAGTACTTC. This codes for CASSAYGTVQETQYF.

The chain has TRBV20-1 and TRBJ2-5; D gene ambiguous. This CDR3 has 16 residues. CDR1 is DFQATT and CDR2 is SNEGSKA in the germline V gene (reference sequence). Trimming cost V 4 bases and J 4 bases, with 22 bases left between them. This CDR3 reads CSATSLKTNPVETQYF. DNA for the CDR3: TGCAGTGCTACTTCGTTAAAGACAAATCCGGTAGAGACCCAGTACTTC.

This clonotype was counted many times. The chain links TRBV7-8 to TRBJ2-1, with 8 bases lining up with TRBD2. This CDR3 region has 19 residues. CDR1 is SGHVS, CDR2 FQNEAQ, per germline. Losses at the gene ends were 3 bases for V and 5 bases for J; bases not matched to a gene: 18. The CDR3 DNA is TGTGCCAGCAGCTTGGATCTGATCGGGGGGGCCGTTTCCCACAATGAGCAGTTCTTC. Translated: CASSLDLIGGAVSHNEQFF. Full variable domain (rest looked up from reference TRBV7-8 and TRBJ2-1): GAGVSQSPRYKVAKRGQDVALRCDPISGHVSLFWYQQALGQGPEFLTYFQNEAQLDKSGLPSDRFFAERPEGSVSTLKIQRTQQEDSAVYLCASSLDLIGGAVSHNEQFFGPGTRLTVL.

This clonotype has just a few counts. The chain carries TRBV12-3 or TRBV12-4 and TRBJ1-2, with a weak D call TRBD1 (5 bases). This CDR3 is 11 amino acids long. Trimming shortened V by 8 bases and J by 3 bases, and 7 bases separated the two germline ends. CDR3 protein: CASGDDYGYTF. Here the CDR3 DNA reads TGTGCCAGCGGGGACGACTATGGCTACACCTTC.

This clonotype was detected a few times. This chain joins TRBV4-3 and TRBJ1-5; perhaps TRBD1 as D (5 bases). The length of the CDR3 is 13 residues. Trimming shortened V by 0 bases and J by 7 bases, and 7 bases separated the two germline ends. Germline lookup yields CDR1 LGHNA and CDR2 YSLEER. CDR3 sequence reads: CASSQDWGQPQHF. CDR3 DNA sequence: TGCGCCAGCAGCCAAGATTGGGGGCAGCCCCAGCATTTT.

The J gene is TRBJ2-3, the V gene TRBV6-1; no reliable D call. V shed 5 bases and J shed 2 bases, with 11 bases lying between them. The CDR3 runs 14 residues. Germline V gene sequence: CDR1 MNHNS, CDR2 SASEGT. CDR3 amino acids: CASSRTVDTDTQYF. CDR3 nucleotide sequence: TGTGCCAGCAGTCGGACGGTAGACACAGATACGCAGTATTTT.

In its sample, this clonotype was seen a few times. This chain uses TRBV10-3 with TRBJ1-1; the D gene is possibly TRBD1 (6 bases). Germline V gene sequence: CDR1 ENHRY, CDR2 SYGVKD. There are 16 residues in the CDR3. With 4 bases removed from V and 1 base from J, the gap between germline ends came to 16 bases. The CDR3 is CAISGGARDTNTEAFF. The CDR3 bases are TGTGCCATCAGTGGAGGAGCACGGGACACGAACACTGAAGCTTTCTTT.

V and J are TRBV6-5 and TRBJ2-7, with 10 bases fitting TRBD2. V lost 0 bases, J lost 1 base, and 6 bases stayed unmatched. Germline assignment: CDR1 MNHEY and CDR2 SVGAGI. The CDR3 extends over 17 amino acids. CDR3 in amino acids: CASSYSNLAGESYEQYF. CDR3 in DNA: TGTGCCAGCAGTTACTCGAATCTAGCGGGGGAGTCCTACGAGCAGTACTTC.

CDR3 sequence (DNA): TGCGCCAGCAGCACGGACCGGGACAGGGGCTTTCCCTACGAGCAGTACTTC. This sequence encodes CASSTDRDRGFPYEQYF. V gene TRBV5-1 combines with J gene TRBJ2-7, with 10 bases aligning to TRBD1. From germline, CDR1 is SGHRS and CDR2 YFSETQ. The CDR3 sequence is 17 residues long. With 4 bases clipped from V and 2 bases from J, the junction kept 12 bases outside the gene matches. The complete variable domain, with remaining parts taken from reference TRBV5-1 and TRBJ2-7, reads KAGVTQTPRYLIKTRGQQVTLSCSPISGHRSVSWYQQTPGQGLQFLFEYFSETQRNKGNFPGRFSGRQFSNSRSEMNVSTLELGDSALYLCASSTDRDRGFPYEQYFGPGTRLTVT.

The chain couples TRBV11-3 to TRBJ2-2; tentative D call: TRBD2 (5 bases). Trimming removed 5 bases from V and 1 base from J, with 8 bases in between. CDR1 and CDR2 from the germline V gene are SGHNT and YENEEA. This CDR3 has 14 residues. The DNA for the CDR3 is TGTGCCAGCAGCATCGGGGTGAACACCGGGGAGCTGTTTTTT. Amino acids: CASSIGVNTGELFF.

This clonotype was picked up a small number of times. The chain uses TRBV2 and TRBJ2-1; D remains unclear. Germline loops: CDR1 SNHLY, CDR2 FYNNEI. Trimming took 8 bases from V and 4 from J, leaving 6 bases between them. The CDR3 runs to 11 residues. CDR3 loop: CASALYNEQFF. The CDR3 DNA reads TGTGCCAGCGCTTTGTACAATGAGCAGTTCTTC.

This clonotype has a count of ten or more. This chain joins TRBV29-1 and TRBJ2-2; no reliable D call. Trimming pared 6 bases from V and 1 base from J, leaving 3 bases between. This CDR3 spans 11 amino acids. CDR1 and CDR2 from the germline V gene are SQVTM and ANQGSEA. CDR3 sequence (DNA): TGCAGCGTACTGAACACCGGGGAGCTGTTTTTT. This encodes CSVLNTGELFF.

This clonotype showed up just a few times. V usage is TRBV20-1 and J usage is TRBJ2-5; D gene unclear. Germline V CDR1 and CDR2: DFQATT, SNEGSKA (reference sequence). The CDR3 covers 13 residues. V shed 3 bases and J shed 3 bases, with 11 bases lying between them. CDR3 DNA sequence: TGCAGTGCTAGCCCTTCGGAAAAAGAGACCCAGTACTTC. Translation gives CSASPSEKETQYF.

This clonotype was detected ten times or more. The chain joins TRBV9 to TRBJ2-2; unclear D gene. Germline loops: CDR1 SGDLS, CDR2 YYNGEE. V gave up 4 bases and J gave up 4 bases, with 20 bases separating them. The length of the CDR3 is 17 residues. The CDR3 loop is CASSPPWAASSTGELFF. The DNA of the CDR3 is TGTGCCAGCAGCCCCCCTTGGGCAGCCTCCTCCACCGGGGAGCTGTTTTTT.

The gene calls are TRBV12-3 or TRBV12-4 and TRBJ1-1; D call uncertain. This CDR3 comprises 11 residues. Trimming stripped 8 bases from V and 4 bases from J, with 8 bases between. The CDR3, as DNA: TGTGCCAGCTGGCGGCGCACTGAAGCTTTCTTT. Amino acid sequence: CASWRRTEAFF.

The sample holds many counts of this clonotype. The chain uses TRBV20-1 and TRBJ1-6; 7 bases map to TRBD1. Germline CDR1 DFQATT, CDR2 SNEGSKA (reference sequence). Unmatched junction bases numbered 7, after V lost 3 bases and J lost 5 bases. The CDR3 runs 15 residues. CDR3 residues: CSASLTGADNSPLHF. In DNA, the CDR3 is TGCAGTGCTAGTTTAACAGGGGCCGATAATTCACCCCTCCACTTT.

This clonotype has a single count. CDR3 sequence reads: CASSYVGGQWNTEAFF. In DNA, the CDR3 is TGTGCCAGCAGTTACGTCGGGGGGCAATGGAACACTGAAGCTTTCTTT. This sequence joins TRBV6-2 or TRBV6-3 and TRBJ1-1, with D possibly TRBD1 on 6 matching bases. The CDR3 is 16 residues long. The germline CDR1 and CDR2 sequences are MNHEY and SVGEGT. V lost 2 bases and J 1 base, leaving 14 bases between the germline ends.

The V and J genes are TRBV6-2 or TRBV6-3 and TRBJ2-1; D perhaps matches TRBD1 (6 bases). The germline V gene encodes CDR1 MNHEY and CDR2 SVGEGT. The CDR3 runs to 15 residues. V was trimmed by 6 bases and J by 1 base, leaving 13 bases between them. The CDR3 spells CASSQNRASYNEQFF. The CDR3 DNA reads as TGTGCCAGCAGCCAGAACAGGGCTTCCTACAATGAGCAGTTCTTC.

This clonotype was detected only a few times. V gene TRBV6-1 combines with J gene TRBJ1-1; D call uncertain. Trimming took off 7 bases at V and 6 bases at J, with 27 bases between the two ends. Germline CDR1 and CDR2: MNHNS and SASEGT. There are 17 residues in the CDR3. CDR3 DNA: TGTGCCAGCAAAGGTGCGGTCCGGGGAGGCCTAATCTCTGAAGCTTTCTTT. This sequence encodes CASKGAVRGGLISEAFF.

The chain uses TRBV6-1 and TRBJ1-1; D uncertain. Germline V gene data show CDR1 as MNHNS and CDR2 as SASEGT. V dropped 4 bases and J dropped 3 bases, with 9 bases sitting between them. This CDR3 comprises 13 residues. In DNA form, the CDR3 reads TGTGCCAGCAGTGCGGACCAAGACACTGAAGCTTTCTTT. It encodes CASSADQDTEAFF.

The chain uses TRBV7-2 and TRBJ2-1, with a possible D match to TRBD2 (6 bases). The length of the CDR3 is 13 residues. V shed 3 bases and J shed 15 bases, with 18 bases lying between them. The germline V gene has CDR1 SGHTA and CDR2 FQGNSA. The CDR3 DNA reads as TGTGCCAGCAGCTTCGGTGGGGGGAAAGGTGGGTTCTTC. Amino acid sequence: CASSFGGGKGGFF.

The chain employs TRBV4-1 and TRBJ2-7; 7 nucleotides agree with TRBD2. Germline assignment: CDR1 MGHRA and CDR2 YSYEKL. The CDR3 is made up of 17 amino acids. Trimming removed 0 bases from V and 4 bases from J; junction bases left unmatched: 12. The DNA of the CDR3 is TGCGCCAGCAGCCAAGAGCCAGCTCTCGGCGGGGGATACGAGCAGTACGTC. Protein product: CASSQEPALGGGYEQYV.

This clonotype was seen more than once but under ten times. The V and J genes are TRBV20-1 and TRBJ2-1; weak D call: TRBD1 (6 bases). Germline CDR1 reads DFQATT; CDR2 reads SNEGSKA (reference sequence). The CDR3 totals 15 residues. V dropped 5 bases and J dropped 10 bases, with 24 bases sitting between them. The CDR3 DNA reads as TGCAGTGCTCCTAGCTCTGGGGGCTCCGTAGGAGAGCAGTTCTTC. It is translated as CSAPSSGGSVGEQFF.

This clonotype was counted at least ten times. The chain couples TRBV29-1 to TRBJ2-2; tentatively, D is TRBD1 (5 bases). Trimming removed 3 bases at V and 2 bases at J, with 7 bases between. Germline V lookup: CDR1 SQVTM, CDR2 ANQGSEA. This CDR3 has 13 residues. The CDR3 here is CSVDRANTGELFF. CDR3 DNA sequence: TGCAGCGTTGACAGGGCAAACACCGGGGAGCTGTTTTTT.

This clonotype has only a few counts. CDR3: CASSYSPEYEQYV. In nucleotides, the CDR3 is TGTGCCAGCAGTTACAGCCCAGAGTACGAGCAGTACGTC. The genes are TRBV6-2 or TRBV6-3 and TRBJ2-7, with unresolved D. The CDR3 extends over 13 amino acids. The V end lost 2 bases, the J end lost 4 bases, and 9 bases lay between the germline ends. CDR1 MNHEY and CDR2 SVGEGT come from the germline V gene.

The chain uses TRBV5-1 and TRBJ2-3, with 9 bases that match TRBD2. The trim removed 0 bases at V and 6 bases at J, leaving 11 bases unmatched. Germline lookup yields CDR1 SGHRS and CDR2 YFSETQ. This CDR3 has 17 amino acids. The CDR3 is CASSLEDVAGGPDTQYF. The CDR3, as DNA: TGCGCCAGCAGCTTGGAGGATGTGGCGGGGGGGCCTGATACGCAGTATTTT.